Listed below are T cell receptor beta chains from one sample, sequenced in a study of T-cell reconstitution after alpha-beta-depleted transplantation in children. TCRdb independently ran MiXCR on the PCR reads; one entry per CDR3 protein. The sample carries 500,000 to 650,000 distinct CDR3 sequences, about an eighth recorded once. Sequenced here: PBMCs, mostly from graft donor cells, sampled 180 days after TCRalphabeta/CD19-depleted stem cell transplant. These receptors came from a female patient aged 2-9 years who had a stem cell transplant for aplastic anemia, so the T cells may come from the graft donor. Both conserved end residues are part of each CDR3.

J	V	CDR3
TRBJ1-2	TRBV4-1	CASSQDRVWAVEGGYTF
TRBJ1-1	TRBV5-1	CASSLTFLSNTEAFF
TRBJ2-7	TRBV10-3	CATEWEGSYEQYF
TRBJ2-1	TRBV15	CATSRDGSAGGSNEQFF
TRBJ1-1	TRBV7-3	CASSLKGVTPPNTEAFF
TRBJ1-1	TRBV4-3	CASSQGAVNTEAFF
TRBJ2-3	TRBV7-9	CASSLYHEDRDTQYF
TRBJ2-7	TRBV28	CASSLYAGGRGFYEQYF
TRBJ2-1	TRBV20-1	CSARDRGSPPQPYNEQFF
TRBJ1-6	TRBV15	CATSRERAPVALHF
TRBJ1-2	TRBV20-1	CSAPSGSLSGYTF
TRBJ2-1	TRBV19	CASSIGFGGGSSYNEQFF
TRBJ2-7	TRBV5-6	CASSDRGGSYEQYF
TRBJ2-2	TRBV20-1	CSARRPGRNTGELFF
TRBJ2-5	TRBV24-1	CATSEPGGTIQETQYF
TRBJ2-5	TRBV20-1	CSARAARENQETQYF
TRBJ1-6	TRBV25-1	CASRPRTVNSPLHF
TRBJ2-7	TRBV14	CASSQEGGHSYEQYF
TRBJ1-6	TRBV18	CASSLGTGNSPLHF
TRBJ2-3	TRBV20-1	CSVVVSSDTQYF
TRBJ2-1	TRBV27	CASRLGLAGYNEQFF
TRBJ2-5	TRBV20-1	CSAGPSDSKRACKETQYF
TRBJ2-3	TRBV11-2	CASRFKAITTDTQYF
TRBJ1-5	TRBV6-5	CASSYRGGLWQPQHF
TRBJ2-3	TRBV7-8	CASSEAGGTDTQYF
TRBJ2-1	TRBV5-1	CASSLTRTLPGEQFF
TRBJ2-1	TRBV5-1	CASSLTGLGGLANPYNEQFF
TRBJ2-7	TRBV28	CASRLGGAYEQYF
TRBJ1-5	TRBV7-2	CASSLAGTGRNQPQHF
TRBJ2-1	TRBV6-1	CANETYPSYNEQFF
TRBJ1-5	TRBV12-3/TRBV12-4	CASTLSGTFTGQPQHF